This entry concerns a single T cell receptor beta chain. cDNA was made from about 500 ng RNA using alpha and beta constant primers. Alpha and beta chain libraries were made separately by chain-specific third strand synthesis with multiplexing indices. TCRdb reprocessed the 5' RACE reads via MiXCR and lists one record per CDR3 protein. The sample shows around 18,000 distinct CDR3 sequences, roughly 9.1% of them seen only once. The length of the CDR3 is 15 residues. Germline V gene sequence: CDR1 DFQATT, CDR2 SNEGSKA (reference sequence). After removal of 6 bases from V and 2 bases from J, the junction contained 9 bases not matched to a gene. These data belong to a study of HIV-infected patients and healthy controls. The repertoire came from unfractionated whole blood and reflected all unsorted peripheral T cells.

This receptor was identified in an adult in good health. Input material: blood. J is TRBJ2-1 and V is TRBV20-1; TRBD2 matches at 8 bases. The CDR3 bases are TGCAGTGCATCATCTAGCGGGCAGACCTACAATGAGCAGTTCTTC. It is translated as CSASSSGQTYNEQFF.